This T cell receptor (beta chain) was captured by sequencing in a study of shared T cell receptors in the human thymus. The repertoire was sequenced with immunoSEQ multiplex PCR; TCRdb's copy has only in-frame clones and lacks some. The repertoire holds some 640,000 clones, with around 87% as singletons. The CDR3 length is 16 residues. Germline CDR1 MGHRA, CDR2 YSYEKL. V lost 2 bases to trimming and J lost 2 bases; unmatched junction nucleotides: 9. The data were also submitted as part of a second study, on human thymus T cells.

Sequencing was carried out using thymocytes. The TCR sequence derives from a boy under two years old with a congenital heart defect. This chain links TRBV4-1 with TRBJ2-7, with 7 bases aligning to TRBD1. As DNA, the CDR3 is TGCGCCAGCAGCCAAAAGACTTCAGGGACAGCCTACGAGCAGTACTTC. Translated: CASSQKTSGTAYEQYF.